This T cell receptor beta chain appears in the sequencing data of a study of blood T cell repertoires in COVID-19. This CDR3 is 15 amino acids long. V dropped 1 base and J dropped 3; count of bases not matched to a gene: 5. In germline, CDR1 is LGHNA, CDR2 YSLEER. Original processing notes: It was from reference gene primer amplification that nucleated cell counts were estimated. Libraries were prepared by immunoSEQ multiplex PCR; TCRdb keeps only in-frame clonotypes and omits some of them. The D gene and trimming were derived from the DNA, and the V and J assignments and clone size from that table. The sample yields fewer than 85,000 clones, 70% to 90% seen once.

The source is a man between 60 and 75 years old with acute or convalescent COVID-19. The chain is built from TRBV4-3 and TRBJ2-7, with 8 positions matching TRBD1. The sample comprised peripheral blood. CDR3 in amino acids: CASSQAGTGLYEQYF. In nucleotides, the CDR3 is TGCGCCAGCAGCCAAGCCGGGACAGGTCTCTACGAGCAGTACTTC.